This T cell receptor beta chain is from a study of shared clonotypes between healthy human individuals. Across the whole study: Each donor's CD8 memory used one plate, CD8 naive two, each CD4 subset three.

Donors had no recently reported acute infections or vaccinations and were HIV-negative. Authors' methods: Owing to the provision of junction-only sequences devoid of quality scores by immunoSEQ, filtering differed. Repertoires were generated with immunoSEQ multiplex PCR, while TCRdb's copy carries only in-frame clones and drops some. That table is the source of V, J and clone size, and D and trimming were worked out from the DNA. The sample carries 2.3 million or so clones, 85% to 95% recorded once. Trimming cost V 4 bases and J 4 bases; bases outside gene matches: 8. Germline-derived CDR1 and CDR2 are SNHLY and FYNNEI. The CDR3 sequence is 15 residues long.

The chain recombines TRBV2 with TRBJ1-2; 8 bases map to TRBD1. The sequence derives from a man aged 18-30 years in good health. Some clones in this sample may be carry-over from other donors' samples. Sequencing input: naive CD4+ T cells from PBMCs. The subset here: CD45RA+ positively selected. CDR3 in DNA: TGTGCCAGCAGTGTGCTATTGGACAGGGCCTATGGCTACACCTTC. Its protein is CASSVLLDRAYGYTF.